This section outlines one T cell receptor (beta chain) sequence together with its context. The antigen remains unidentified. Germline and junction disagree at one end, which may indicate a read error. The data originate from a study of a mutant IDH1 vaccine in newly diagnosed glioma. Overall study context: Previous treatment comprised radiotherapy, temozolomide, or both, mostly both. Visit V12 happened at week 35; visit V13 happened at week 47.

Germline V lookup: CDR1 MNHNS, CDR2 SASEGT. The CDR3 has 15 amino acids. Described time point: week 35, safety follow-up. The vaccine gave 300 ug of a 20-mer mutant IDH1 peptide subcutaneously per dose. Eight vaccinations reached patients in weeks 1, 3, 5, 7, 11, 15, 19 and 23. Measured with immunoSEQ multiplex PCR; TCRdb has only the in-frame clones, and not every one. The sample has some 29,000 clones; roughly 80% are singletons. Sequencing was performed on PBMCs, taken from a glioma patient whose treatment included an IDH1 peptide vaccine. The chain carries TRBV6-1 and TRBJ2-5; possible D gene TRBD1, 6 bases. The receptor comes from a woman in her thirties with glioma. Some clones in this sample may be carry-over from other donors' samples. The chain's CDR3 is CASSEGTSTKETQYF. Written as DNA, the CDR3 is TGTGCCAGCAGCGAAGGGACATCAACGAAGGAGACCCAGTACTTC.